The clone carrying this T cell receptor (beta chain) was found a few times. No antigen is known for it. This CDR3 has 15 amino acids. Germline V gene data show CDR1 as MNHEY and CDR2 as SMNVEV (reference sequence). V lost 1 base to trimming and J lost 5 bases, with 14 bases between them. The data stem from a study of T cells in localized non-small cell lung cancer. Findings of the study overall: Appearance in adjacent lung was seen for a median around 60 of the top 100 tumor clones. Longer survival (overall) was linked to higher T cell density in blood. Because researchers sequenced only one region of the tumor, heterogeneity is still possible.

Profiling relied on immunoSEQ multiplex PCR, and the TCRdb table lists in-frame clones only, not all of them. The sample has fewer than 90,000 clones, around 81% seen once. The receptor was isolated from a man aged 35 to 69 with stage II squamous cell lung carcinoma. The V gene is TRBV27, the J gene TRBJ1-1; D is ambiguous. The material sequenced was PBMCs, taken before any cancer treatment. The CDR3 protein is CASSLYGSQRTEAFF. The CDR3 coding sequence is TGTGCCAGCAGTTTATATGGCAGCCAGAGGACTGAAGCTTTCTTT.